Listed below are T cell receptor beta chains from one sample, sequenced in a study of T cells in Graves' hyperthyroidism and ophthalmopathy. TCRdb used MiXCR to reprocess the multiplex PCR reads, holding one entry per CDR3 protein. The sample includes about half a million distinct CDR3 sequences, about 20% of them seen just once. The sequencing input was blood. The receptors were sampled from a man in his forties or fifties with Graves' ophthalmopathy. CDR3s leave out the opening cysteine and the closing phenylalanine or tryptophan.

v_call	j_call	cdr3_aa
TRBV30	TRBJ1-6	ARRDRVNSPLH
TRBV11-2	TRBJ2-7	ASSRQGDSDEQY
TRBV20-1	TRBJ2-7	SARDPRTSGSYEQY
TRBV20-1	TRBJ1-1	SARGLGQGGGNTEAF
TRBV2	TRBJ1-5	ASSDRTPGYSNQPQH
TRBV12-3/TRBV12-4	TRBJ1-6	ASSSTGVGSPLH
TRBV6-1	TRBJ2-7	ASRARSLAETYEQY
TRBV7-2	TRBJ2-1	ASSLAGLAGVYNEQF
TRBV12-3/TRBV12-4	TRBJ2-1	ASSAYSNEQF
TRBV6-1	TRBJ1-6	ASRRDRADSPLH
TRBV6-6	TRBJ2-7	ASSYSPSGEQY
TRBV10-2	TRBJ2-7	ASKGSMNYEQY
TRBV20-1	TRBJ1-3	SARDARPGNTIY